One T cell receptor beta chain is described in this entry. Germline CDR1 reads LGHDT; CDR2 reads YNNKEL (reference sequence). CDR3 length equals 18 residues. V was clipped by 0 bases and J by 0 bases, with 16 bases between them. The data derive from a study of patients and donors after allogeneic stem cell transplantation. Via MiXCR, TCRdb re-called the RT-PCR reads, giving one row per CDR3 protein. The table records around 200,000 distinct CDR3 sequences, 35% to 45% of them present only once. The V and J genes are TRBV3-1 and TRBJ2-3; maybe TRBD2 (5 bases). The sample was blood, either unsorted or a sorted T cell fraction (not recorded which). The sequence came from a human donor who was either an allogeneic HSCT recipient or a stem cell or donor lymphocyte infusion donor (not recorded which). It is not recorded whose cells these are; they may come from a transplant donor. Here the CDR3 DNA reads TGTGCCAGCAGCCAAGACCCGGTGGGCAGGACTAGCACAGATACGCAGTATTTT. This gives the protein CASSQDPVGRTSTDTQYF.